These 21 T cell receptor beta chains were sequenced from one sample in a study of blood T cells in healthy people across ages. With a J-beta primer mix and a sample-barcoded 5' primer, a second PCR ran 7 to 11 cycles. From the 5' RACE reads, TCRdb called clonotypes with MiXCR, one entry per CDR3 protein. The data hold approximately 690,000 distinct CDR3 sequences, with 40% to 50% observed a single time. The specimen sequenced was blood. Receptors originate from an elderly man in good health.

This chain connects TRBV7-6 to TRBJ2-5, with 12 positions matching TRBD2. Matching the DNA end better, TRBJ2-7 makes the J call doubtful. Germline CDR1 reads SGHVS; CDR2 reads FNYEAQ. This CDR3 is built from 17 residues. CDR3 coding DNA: TGTGCCAGCAGCTTGACTAGCGGGAGAGGTGGCTTTAACGAGCAGTACTTC. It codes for CASSLTSGRGGFNEQYF.

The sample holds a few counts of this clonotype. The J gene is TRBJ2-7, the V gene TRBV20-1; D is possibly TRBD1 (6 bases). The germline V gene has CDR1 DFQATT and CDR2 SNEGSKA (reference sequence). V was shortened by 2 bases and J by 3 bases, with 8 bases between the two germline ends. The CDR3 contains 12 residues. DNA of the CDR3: TGCAGTGCTAGAAAGGACAGCTACGAGCAGTACTTC. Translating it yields CSARKDSYEQYF.

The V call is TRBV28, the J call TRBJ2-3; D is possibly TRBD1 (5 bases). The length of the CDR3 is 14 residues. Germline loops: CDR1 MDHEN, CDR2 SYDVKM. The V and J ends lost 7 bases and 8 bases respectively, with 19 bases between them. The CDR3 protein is CASIDSRLSLTQYF. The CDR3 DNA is TGTGCCAGCATAGACAGTAGGTTGTCCCTTACGCAGTATTTT.

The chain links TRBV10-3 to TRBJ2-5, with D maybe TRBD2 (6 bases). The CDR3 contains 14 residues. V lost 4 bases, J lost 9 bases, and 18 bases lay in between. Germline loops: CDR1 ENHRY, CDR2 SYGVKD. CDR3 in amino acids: CAISVGDVAEAQYF. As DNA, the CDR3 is TGTGCCATCAGTGTTGGGGACGTAGCGGAGGCCCAGTACTTC.

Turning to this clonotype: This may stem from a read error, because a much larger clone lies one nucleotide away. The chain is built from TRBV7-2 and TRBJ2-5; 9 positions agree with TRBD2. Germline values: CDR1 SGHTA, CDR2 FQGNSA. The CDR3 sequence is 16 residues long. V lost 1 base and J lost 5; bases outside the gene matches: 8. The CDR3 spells CASSLGASGAHETQYF. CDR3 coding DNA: TGTGCCAGCAGCTTAGGGGCTAGCGGGGCCCACGAGACCCAGTACTTC. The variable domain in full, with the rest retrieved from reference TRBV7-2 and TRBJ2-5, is GAGVSQSPSNKVTEKGKDVELRCDPISGHTALYWYRQSLGQGLEFLIYFQGNSAPDKSGLPSDRFSAERTGGSVSTLTIQRTQQEDSAVYLCASSLGASGAHETQYFGPGTRLLVL.

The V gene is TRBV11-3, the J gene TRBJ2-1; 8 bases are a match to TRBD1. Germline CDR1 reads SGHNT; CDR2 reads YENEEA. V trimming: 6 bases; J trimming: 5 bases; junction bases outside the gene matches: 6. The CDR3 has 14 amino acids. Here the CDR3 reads CASSRQGKDNEQFF. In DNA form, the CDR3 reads TGTGCCAGCAGTAGACAGGGGAAGGACAATGAGCAGTTCTTC.

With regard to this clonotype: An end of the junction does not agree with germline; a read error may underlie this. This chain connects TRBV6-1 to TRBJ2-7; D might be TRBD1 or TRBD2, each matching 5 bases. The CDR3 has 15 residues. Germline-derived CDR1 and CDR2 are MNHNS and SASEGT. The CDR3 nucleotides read TGTGCCGGCAGACGAGGGACGGGCCAGGGCAACGAGCAGTACTTC. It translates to CAGRRGTGQGNEQYF.

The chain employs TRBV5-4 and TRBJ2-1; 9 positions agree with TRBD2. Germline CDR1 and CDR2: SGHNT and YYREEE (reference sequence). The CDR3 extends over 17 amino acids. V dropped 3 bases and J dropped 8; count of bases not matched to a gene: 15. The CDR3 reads CASSSTISGGVLDEQFF. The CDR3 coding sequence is TGTGCCAGCAGCTCAACAATTAGCGGGGGAGTGTTAGATGAGCAGTTCTTC.

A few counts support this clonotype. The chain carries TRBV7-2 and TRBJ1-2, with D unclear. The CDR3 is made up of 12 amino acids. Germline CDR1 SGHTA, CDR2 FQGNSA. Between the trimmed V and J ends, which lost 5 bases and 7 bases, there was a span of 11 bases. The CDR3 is CASSDTSGGYTF. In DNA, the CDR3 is TGTGCCAGCAGCGATACCTCGGGTGGCTACACCTTC.

DNA for the CDR3: TGTGCCAGCAGCTTAGACGGGTCGACAGTCAATGAGCAGTTCTTC. It encodes CASSLDGSTVNEQFF. J is TRBJ2-1 and V is TRBV7-6; weak D call: TRBD1 (5 bases). The CDR3 consists of 15 residues. The germline CDR1 and CDR2 sequences are SGHVS and FNYEAQ. The germline V and J ends were trimmed by 1 base and 6 bases, with 13 bases remaining between them.

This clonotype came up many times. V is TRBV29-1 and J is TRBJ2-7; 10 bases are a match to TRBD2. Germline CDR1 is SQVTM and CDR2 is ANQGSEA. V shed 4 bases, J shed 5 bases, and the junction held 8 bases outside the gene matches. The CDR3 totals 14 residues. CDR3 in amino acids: CSVGPGLASHEQYF. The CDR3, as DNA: TGCAGCGTTGGACCGGGACTAGCGTCCCACGAGCAGTACTTC.

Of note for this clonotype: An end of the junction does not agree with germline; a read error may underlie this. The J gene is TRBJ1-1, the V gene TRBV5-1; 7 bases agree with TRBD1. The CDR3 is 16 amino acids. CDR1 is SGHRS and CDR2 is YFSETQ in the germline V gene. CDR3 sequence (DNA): TGCGCCGGCAGCTTGCAACTGGGACAGTCAAGCACTGAAGCTTTCTTT. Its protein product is CAGSLQLGQSSTEAFF.

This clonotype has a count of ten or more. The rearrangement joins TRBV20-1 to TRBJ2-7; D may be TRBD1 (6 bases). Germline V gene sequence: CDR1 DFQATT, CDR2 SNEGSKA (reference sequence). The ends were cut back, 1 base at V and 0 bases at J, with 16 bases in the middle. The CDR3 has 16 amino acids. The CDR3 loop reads CSARGAPGQTSYEQYF. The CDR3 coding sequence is TGCAGTGCTAGAGGTGCCCCGGGACAAACCTCCTACGAGCAGTACTTC.

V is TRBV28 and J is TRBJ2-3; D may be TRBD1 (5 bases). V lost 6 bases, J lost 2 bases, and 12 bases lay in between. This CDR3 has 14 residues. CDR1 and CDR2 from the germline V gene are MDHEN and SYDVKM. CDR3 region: CASRPDTNTDTQYF. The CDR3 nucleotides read TGTGCCAGCAGGCCGGACACAAACACAGATACGCAGTATTTT.

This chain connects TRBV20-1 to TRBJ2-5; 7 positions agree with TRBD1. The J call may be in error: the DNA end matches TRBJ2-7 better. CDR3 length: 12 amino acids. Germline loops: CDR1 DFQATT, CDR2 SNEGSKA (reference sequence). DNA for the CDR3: TGCAGTACTGGACAGGCGGCCTACGAGCAGTACTTC. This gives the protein CSTGQAAYEQYF.

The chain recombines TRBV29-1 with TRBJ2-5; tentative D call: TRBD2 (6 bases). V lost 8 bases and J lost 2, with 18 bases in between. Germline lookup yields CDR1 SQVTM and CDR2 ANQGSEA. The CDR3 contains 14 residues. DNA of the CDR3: TGCAGCTTAAGGACTAACCTCCGTCAAGAGACCCAGTACTTC. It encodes CSLRTNLRQETQYF. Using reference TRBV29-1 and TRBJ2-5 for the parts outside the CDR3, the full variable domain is SAVISQKPSRDICQRGTSLTIQCQVDSQVTMMFWYRQQPGQSLTLIATANQGSEATYESGFVIDKFPISRPNLTFSTLTVSNMSPEDSSIYLCSLRTNLRQETQYFGPGTRLLVL.

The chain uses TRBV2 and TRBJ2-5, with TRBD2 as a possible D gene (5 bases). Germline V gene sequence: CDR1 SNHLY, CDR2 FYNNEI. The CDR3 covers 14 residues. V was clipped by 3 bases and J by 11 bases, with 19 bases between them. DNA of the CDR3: TGTGCCAGCAGTGATACTAGAACCGACAATGAGCAGTACTTC. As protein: CASSDTRTDNEQYF.

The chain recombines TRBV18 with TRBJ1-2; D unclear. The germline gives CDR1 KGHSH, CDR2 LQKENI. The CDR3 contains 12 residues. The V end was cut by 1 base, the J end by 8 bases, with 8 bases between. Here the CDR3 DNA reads TGTGCCAGCTCACCACGGGGTCACGGCTACACCTTC. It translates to CASSPRGHGYTF.

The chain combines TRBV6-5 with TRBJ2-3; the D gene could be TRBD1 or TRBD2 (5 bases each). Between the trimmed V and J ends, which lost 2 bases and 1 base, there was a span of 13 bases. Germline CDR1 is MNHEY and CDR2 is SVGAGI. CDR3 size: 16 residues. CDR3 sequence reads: CASSYTRRGGTDTQYF. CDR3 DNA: TGTGCCAGCAGTTACACGAGACGAGGGGGCACAGATACGCAGTATTTT.

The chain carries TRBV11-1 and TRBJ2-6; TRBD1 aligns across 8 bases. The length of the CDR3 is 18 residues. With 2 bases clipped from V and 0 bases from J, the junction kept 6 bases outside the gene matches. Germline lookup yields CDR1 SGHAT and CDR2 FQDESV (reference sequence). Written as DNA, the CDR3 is TGTGCCAGCAGCTTATCCGACAGGGGTATCTCTGGGGCCAACGTCCTGACTTTC. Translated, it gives CASSLSDRGISGANVLTF.

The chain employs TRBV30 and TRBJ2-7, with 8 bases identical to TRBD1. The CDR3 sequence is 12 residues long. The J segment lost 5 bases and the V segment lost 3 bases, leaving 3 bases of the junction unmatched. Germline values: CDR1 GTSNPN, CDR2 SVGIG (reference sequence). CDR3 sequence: CAWSRGPHEQYF. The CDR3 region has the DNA TGTGCCTGGAGCAGGGGGCCTCACGAGCAGTACTTC.